This T cell receptor (beta chain) was observed in a study of OX40 agonist ivuxolimab in advanced cancers. Overall study: Every 2 weeks, patients received ivuxolimab intravenously, dosed at 0.01 to 10 mg/kg. Every patient in dose escalation had hepatocellular carcinoma, melanoma, renal cell or head and neck cancer.

Profiling relied on immunoSEQ multiplex PCR, and the TCRdb table lists in-frame clones only, not all of them. Among more than 65,000 clones listed, approximately 87% were seen once. With respect to this clone: Its target is not known.

The study's findings and limits: Clonal expansion was among the lowest in partial responders at 0.1-3.0 mg/kg, especially CD8+. Expanded clones were, on average, more numerous in CD8+ T cells than in CD4+.

The CDR3 sequence is 15 residues long. The junction had 6 bases not matched to a gene; V was cut back by 1 base and J by 9 bases. Germline V CDR1 and CDR2: SGHTA, FQGNSA. This sample comprised CD4+ or CD8+ T cells sorted from blood, obtained in a trial of the OX40 agonist ivuxolimab. This clonotype originated in an adult with an advanced solid tumor such as melanoma, head and neck, liver or kidney cancer. The rearrangement joins TRBV7-2 to TRBJ1-6, with 7 bases identical to TRBD1. The CDR3 region is CASSLETGPSSPLHF. In nucleotides, the CDR3 is TGTGCCAGCAGCTTAGAGACAGGGCCCAGTTCACCCCTCCACTTT. The full variable domain, completed using reference TRBV7-2 and TRBJ1-6, is GAGVSQSPSNKVTEKGKDVELRCDPISGHTALYWYRQSLGQGLEFLIYFQGNSAPDKSGLPSDRFSAERTGGSVSTLTIQRTQQEDSAVYLCASSLETGPSSPLHFGNGTRLTVT.